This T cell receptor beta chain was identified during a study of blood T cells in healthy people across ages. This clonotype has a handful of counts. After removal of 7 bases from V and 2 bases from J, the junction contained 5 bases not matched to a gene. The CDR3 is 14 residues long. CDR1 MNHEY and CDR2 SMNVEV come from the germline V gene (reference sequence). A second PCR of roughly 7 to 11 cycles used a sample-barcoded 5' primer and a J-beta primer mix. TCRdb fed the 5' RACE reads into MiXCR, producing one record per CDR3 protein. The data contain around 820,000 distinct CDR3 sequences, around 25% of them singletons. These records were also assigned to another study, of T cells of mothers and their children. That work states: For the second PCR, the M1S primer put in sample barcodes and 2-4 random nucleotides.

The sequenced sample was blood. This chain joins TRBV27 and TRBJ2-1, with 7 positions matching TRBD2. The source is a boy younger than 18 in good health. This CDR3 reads CASTPGGTYNEQFF. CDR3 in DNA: TGTGCCAGCACCCCGGGAGGCACCTACAATGAGCAGTTCTTC.